Listed below are T cell receptor beta chains from one sample, sequenced in a study of blood T cell repertoires in COVID-19. The data were produced by immunoSEQ multiplex PCR, yet TCRdb's version contains in-frame clones alone and is incomplete. The sample lists around 200,000 clones, just under 90% occurring once. The specimen sequenced was peripheral blood. These receptors were taken from a man aged 18-30 years with active or convalescent COVID-19. CDR3s include the opening cysteine and the closing phenylalanine or tryptophan. Fields, in order: V gene, clone size, J gene, D gene, CDR3 DNA, CDR3 protein. The D gene is left open where the match is weak. Expanded clones get a size class; other rows say once, few or many, or leave the size out.

TRBV7-2	-	TRBJ2-7	-	TGTGCCAGCAGCCACAGGGAGGGGTACGAGCAGTACTTC	CASSHREGYEQYF
TRBV5-1	-	TRBJ2-1	TRBD1	TGCGCCAGCAGCTTGGAGCCAGGGGGATACAATGAGCAGTTCTTC	CASSLEPGGYNEQFF
TRBV30	-	TRBJ1-2	-	TGTGCCTGGGGGCAGTACCGGACAGACTATTATGGCTACACCTTC	CAWGQYRTDYYGYTF
TRBV3-1/TRBV3-2	-	TRBJ2-3	-	TGTGCCAGCAGCCTACCTCAACTGGATACGCAGTATTTT	CASSLPQLDTQYF
TRBV7-9	once	TRBJ2-1	-	TGTGCCAGCAGCCCCGAGGCGGGGGCTAGCTCCTACAATGAGCAGTTCTTC	CASSPEAGASSYNEQFF
TRBV2	few	TRBJ1-2	-	TGTGCCAGCAGGGGGGAGGGAGGCTATGGCTACACCTTC	CASRGEGGYGYTF
TRBV5-4	-	TRBJ1-4	-	TGTGCCAGCAGCAGCGGGGCTAATGAAAAACTGTTTTTT	CASSSGANEKLFF
TRBV9	-	TRBJ1-1	TRBD1	TGTGCCAGCAGCGTATGGGGGTGGGACAGGGTCGGAACTGAAGCTTTCTTT	CASSVWGWDRVGTEAFF
TRBV6-6	-	TRBJ1-1	-	TGTGCCAGCAGCCCAGGTATGGGGAACACTGAAGCTTTCTTT	CASSPGMGNTEAFF
TRBV5-1	-	TRBJ2-1	-	TGCGCCAGCAGTTATTGGGACACTCCTAGCTCCTACAATGAGCAGTTCTTC	CASSYWDTPSSYNEQFF
TRBV6-5	-	TRBJ1-1	-	TGTGCCAGCAGTCCTAAAGGGGGAGTGATGGCTTTCTTT	CASSPKGGVMAFF
TRBV21-1	-	TRBJ2-3	-	TGTGCCAGCATCATACTAGCGGGGGGGCATTCTAGCACAGATACGCAGTATTTT	CASIILAGGHSSTDTQYF
TRBV4-3	-	TRBJ2-3	-	TGCGCCAGCAGCCAAGATTTACAAGAGGCTAACACAGATACGCAGTATTTT	CASSQDLQEANTDTQYF
TRBV15	-	TRBJ2-1	TRBD2	TGTGCCACCAGTCCCTTGGCTAGCGGCTTCAATGAGCAGTTCTTC	CATSPLASGFNEQFF
TRBV12-3/TRBV12-4	-	TRBJ1-5	-	TGTGCCAGCAGTTTCGGGGAGCCCCAGCATTTT	CASSFGEPQHF
TRBV29-1	-	TRBJ2-7	TRBD2	TGCAGCGTACCAGGACTAGCGGGCTCCTACGAGCAGTACTTC	CSVPGLAGSYEQYF
TRBV7-2	once	TRBJ2-1	TRBD1	TGTGCCAGCAGCCTGACCACAGGGGGCAGTTCCTACAATGAGCAGTTCTTC	CASSLTTGGSSYNEQFF
TRBV6-2/TRBV6-3	-	TRBJ2-7	-	TGTGCCAGCAGCTCGAGGGCCTCCTACGAGCAGTACTTC	CASSSRASYEQYF
TRBV7-9	-	TRBJ1-6	-	TGTGCCAGCAGCTTAGAACAGGGTCACTCACCCCTCCACTTT	CASSLEQGHSPLHF
TRBV7-2	-	TRBJ2-5	-	TGTGCCAGCAGCCAACGCGGAGAGACCCAGTACTTC	CASSQRGETQYF
TRBV4-3	-	TRBJ1-1	-	TGCGCCAGCAGCCAAGATCCCGGAGGAGTTGCCGGGGCTTTCTTT	CASSQDPGGVAGAFF
TRBV5-1	-	TRBJ1-2	TRBD1	TGCGCCAGCAGCTTGCCGACAGGGGCGGATGGCTACACCTTC	CASSLPTGADGYTF
TRBV2	-	TRBJ2-3	TRBD2	TGTGCCAGCAGCCCCCGATTCCCGACTAGCACCAGCACAGATACGCAGTATTTT	CASSPRFPTSTSTDTQYF
TRBV24-1	-	TRBJ1-2	-	TGTGCCACCAGTGGAAACTCCTATGGCTACACCTTC	CATSGNSYGYTF
TRBV28	-	TRBJ1-6	TRBD1	TGTGCCAGCAGCTCCGGGACAGGGGGGGCTTCACCCCTCCACTTT	CASSSGTGGASPLHF
TRBV20-1	-	TRBJ2-4	TRBD2	TGCAGTGCTAGTTTCGGGGGGGCCAAAAACATTCAGTACTTC	CSASFGGAKNIQYF
TRBV19	-	TRBJ2-1	TRBD2	TGTGCCAGTAGTATAGGGGCTAGCGGGACCTACAATGAGCAGTTCTTC	CASSIGASGTYNEQFF
TRBV20-1	-	TRBJ1-2	-	TGCAGTGCTAGTCCGGAGGACAGCTTTAACTATGGCTACACCTTC	CSASPEDSFNYGYTF
TRBV28	-	TRBJ2-6	-	TGTGCCAGCACGGGGTCTGGGGCCAACGTCCTGACTTTC	CASTGSGANVLTF
TRBV12-3/TRBV12-4	-	TRBJ2-1	-	TGTGCCAGCGCGAACAATGAGCAGTTCTTC	CASANNEQFF
TRBV5-1	-	TRBJ2-1	TRBD2	TGCGCCAGCAGCTTAGAGGCTAGCGGGATAGTCGACAATGAGCAGTTCTTC	CASSLEASGIVDNEQFF
TRBV28	-	TRBJ2-7	TRBD1	TGTGCCAGCAGTAGAACAGGGGTGGAGAACTACGAGCAGTACTTC	CASSRTGVENYEQYF
TRBV28	-	TRBJ2-7	-	TGTGCCAGCAGTCCTCTGATTCTAAGCTCCTACGAGCAGTACTTC	CASSPLILSSYEQYF
TRBV29-1	-	TRBJ1-1	TRBD1	TGCAGCGTGTCACAGGGGACGAACACTGAAGCTTTCTTT	CSVSQGTNTEAFF
TRBV6-4	once	TRBJ2-1	TRBD2	TGTGCCAGCAGTGAAGGTAGCGGGTCCTACAATGAGCAGTTCTTC	CASSEGSGSYNEQFF
TRBV28	-	TRBJ1-1	-	TGTGCCACCTACTCGGGGGTGGGAACCCAGAACACTGAAGCTTTCTTT	CATYSGVGTQNTEAFF
TRBV9	-	TRBJ2-7	TRBD2	TGTGCCAGCAGCCCCCGACTAGCGGCCCCCTTGGAGCAGTACTTC	CASSPRLAAPLEQYF
TRBV3-1/TRBV3-2	-	TRBJ1-4	-	TGTGCCAGCAGCCGCAGGGACAAATGGCATGAAAAACTGTTTTTT	CASSRRDKWHEKLFF
TRBV2	-	TRBJ2-3	-	TGTGCCAGCAGTGTCGACAGGCGCTTCACAGATACGCAGTATTTT	CASSVDRRFTDTQYF
TRBV24-1	-	TRBJ2-3	-	TGTGCCACCAGTGATCCCGCCCGGACTTCGGGGTATACAGATACGCAGTATTTT	CATSDPARTSGYTDTQYF
TRBV10-3	once	TRBJ1-4	TRBD1	TGTGCCACCGGGGAGACAGGGAGGAATGAAAAACTGTTTTTT	CATGETGRNEKLFF
TRBV11-3	-	TRBJ1-2	-	TGTGCCAGCAGCGAGGGCCGGAGGGATGGCTACACCTTC	CASSEGRRDGYTF
TRBV4-2	-	TRBJ2-7	-	TGTGCCAGCAGCCAAGATGCAGGGAGCGGGGACACCTACGAGCAGTACTTC	CASSQDAGSGDTYEQYF
TRBV7-9	-	TRBJ1-5	-	TGTGCCAGCAGCCGGACTGCGGACAGCCGCAATCAGCCCCAGCATTTT	CASSRTADSRNQPQHF